Below, 18 T cell receptor beta chains from the same sample are listed, as sequenced in a study of T cell repertoires in cytomegalovirus infection. TCRdb analysed the reads with MiXCR anew, one entry per CDR3 protein. This table has some 680,000 distinct CDR3 sequences, about 40% appearing once. The material sequenced was PBMCs. Source of these receptors: a human donor in good health (CMV status not recorded). Some clones in this sample may be carry-over from other donors' samples.

The chain recombines TRBV5-1 with TRBJ2-1, with 8 bases aligning to TRBD2. After removal of 1 base from V and 3 bases from J, the junction contained 6 bases not matched to a gene. This CDR3 has 16 residues. The germline V gene encodes CDR1 SGHRS and CDR2 YFSETQ. CDR3 coding DNA: TGCGCCAGCAGCTTGATCGGCGGGGGGATCTACAATGAGCAGTTCTTC. Encoded protein: CASSLIGGGIYNEQFF. Based on the CDR3 plus reference TRBV5-1 and TRBJ2-1, the full variable domain is KAGVTQTPRYLIKTRGQQVTLSCSPISGHRSVSWYQQTPGQGLQFLFEYFSETQRNKGNFPGRFSGRQFSNSRSEMNVSTLELGDSALYLCASSLIGGGIYNEQFFGPGTRLTVL.

The chain couples TRBV7-9 to TRBJ1-1, with 7 bases fitting TRBD1. The CDR3 spans 17 residues. CDR1 and CDR2 from the germline V gene are SEHNR and FQNEAQ (reference sequence). J gave up 2 bases and V 5 bases, and 14 bases lay outside the gene matches. CDR3 nucleotides: TGTGCCAGCAGCCCTATGGGTAGACAGGGCCCAAACACTGAAGCTTTCTTT. Encoded protein: CASSPMGRQGPNTEAFF.

Note on this clonotype: This CDR3 is missing its conserved last phenylalanine or tryptophan, likely due to a read error. The limits of the CDR3 on the DNA are not certain, so only TCRdb's listed CDR3 is given. This chain joins TRBV12-3 or TRBV12-4 and TRBJ1-4; TRBD1, the D gene given by the table, was not confirmed from the DNA. The CDR3 extends over 14 residues, inclusive of both ends. The CDR3 region is CASRLTGIDEKLFL.

This clonotype was counted once. One end of the junction does not line up with germline, which may come from a read error. The chain is built from TRBV7-6 and TRBJ2-5, with no clear D. Germline CDR1 is SGHVS and CDR2 is FNYEAQ. This CDR3 is 14 amino acids long. The CDR3 reads CASSHLVGLDTQYF. CDR3 DNA sequence: TGTGCTAGCAGCCACCTCGTTGGGCTTGATACCCAGTACTTC.

Turning to this clonotype: A much larger clone lies a single base off, so this may be a read error. Here the CDR3 omits its conserved ending phenylalanine or tryptophan, so a read error is the likely source. This sequence joins TRBV2 and TRBJ2-6; weak D call: TRBD1 (5 bases). Trimming shortened V by 8 bases and J by 5 bases, and 10 bases separated the two germline ends. The CDR3 is 13 residues long. Germline CDR1 and CDR2: SNHLY and FYNNEI. The CDR3 region has the DNA TGTGCCAGCCAGGGTGTCTGGGCCAACGTCCTGACTTTA. Encoded protein: CASQGVWANVLTL.

This clonotype was seen a handful of times. The chain carries TRBV6-6 and TRBJ1-5; no definite D call. This CDR3 is 13 amino acids long. V was cut by 2 bases and J by 5 bases, with 7 bases left in between. Germline V gene sequence: CDR1 MNHNY, CDR2 SVGAGI (reference sequence). The CDR3 DNA is TGTGCCAGCAGTTACGGAGCGGATCAGCCCCAGCATTTT. As protein: CASSYGADQPQHF.

There are many counts of this clonotype. The chain joins TRBV6-6 to TRBJ1-1; D unclear. The CDR3 is made up of 14 amino acids. The V gene's germline CDR1 is MNHNY and CDR2 SVGAGI (reference sequence). The V end lost 0 bases, the J end lost 4 bases, and 9 bases lay between the germline ends. The CDR3 region has the DNA TGTGCCAGCAGTTACTCCACAGCGGCCACTGAAGCTTTCTTT. As protein: CASSYSTAATEAFF.

CDR3 sequence reads: CASSPSRGWGAPEAFF. The CDR3 DNA sequence: TGTGCCAGCAGCCCCAGTCGAGGATGGGGGGCCCCTGAAGCTTTCTTT. The chain has TRBV27 and TRBJ1-1; tentatively, D is TRBD1 (6 bases). The CDR3 covers 16 residues. CDR1 is MNHEY and CDR2 is SMNVEV in the germline V gene (reference sequence). Trimming removed 6 bases from V and 6 bases from J, with 23 bases in between.

Concerning this clonotype itself: One end of the junction fails to match germline, which may point to a read error. The V and J genes are TRBV12-3 or TRBV12-4 and TRBJ2-7, with 9 bases fitting TRBD1. The CDR3 consists of 16 residues. The chain's CDR3 is CGSSLGPDRGSYEQYF. CDR3 bases: TGTGGCAGCAGTTTGGGGCCGGACAGGGGATCCTACGAGCAGTACTTC.

This chain connects TRBV5-6 to TRBJ1-6, with D tentatively TRBD1 (5 bases). Germline V lookup: CDR1 SGHDT, CDR2 YYEEEE. The CDR3 contains 15 residues. Trimming shortened V by 3 bases and J by 8 bases, and 15 bases separated the two germline ends. In DNA form, the CDR3 reads TGTGCCAGCAGCTGGCTGGGGGGAACAGATTCACCCCTCCACTTT. This sequence encodes CASSWLGGTDSPLHF. The whole variable domain, filled in from reference TRBV5-6 and TRBJ1-6, reads DAGVTQSPTHLIKTRGQQVTLRCSPKSGHDTVSWYQQALGQGPQFIFQYYEEEERQRGNFPDRFSGHQFPNYSSELNVNALLLGDSALYLCASSWLGGTDSPLHFGNGTRLTVT.

This clonotype has just a few counts. The chain combines TRBV28 with TRBJ2-2; 9 nucleotides line up with TRBD1. J was trimmed by 3 bases and V by 5 bases; bases with no gene match: 13. The CDR3 runs to 18 residues. Germline CDR1 and CDR2: MDHEN and SYDVKM. The CDR3 protein is CASSVPGQGVIDTGELFF. DNA of the CDR3: TGTGCCAGCAGTGTTCCGGGACAGGGAGTAATCGACACCGGGGAGCTGTTTTTT.

The sample holds many counts of this clonotype. The chain carries TRBV7-8 and TRBJ1-5; 8 bases map to TRBD1. V lost 5 bases to trimming and J lost 1 base; unmatched junction nucleotides: 10. This CDR3 has 17 residues. CDR1 and CDR2 from the germline V gene are SGHVS and FQNEAQ. CDR3 sequence (DNA): TGTGCCAGCAGCCTCGAGGACAGGGTAAAGAGCAATCAGCCCCAGCATTTT. It codes for CASSLEDRVKSNQPQHF.

In its sample, this clonotype was seen a few times. A much bigger clone sits one base away, suggesting this may be a read error. The chain has TRBV6-5 and TRBJ1-5; 8 bases match TRBD1. The germline V gene encodes CDR1 MNHEY and CDR2 SVGAGI. The CDR3 totals 14 residues. Trimming removed 5 bases from V and 3 bases from J; junction bases left unmatched: 3. The CDR3 is CASSQTGVNQPQHF. The CDR3 nucleotides are TGTGCCAGCAGTCAGACAGGGGTCAATCAGCCCCAGCATTTT.

This clonotype turned up a few times. DNA of the CDR3: TGTGCCAGCAGGGACAGGGGACACACTGAAGCTTTCTTT. It specifies CASRDRGHTEAFF. The rearrangement links TRBV6-1 to TRBJ1-1; 9 bases match TRBD1. V lost 6 bases and J lost 3; bases outside the gene matches: 2. CDR1 is MNHNS and CDR2 is SASEGT in the germline V gene. This CDR3 has 13 amino acids.

The chain couples TRBV28 to TRBJ2-7, with D tentatively TRBD1 or TRBD2 (5 bases each). Germline V lookup: CDR1 MDHEN, CDR2 SYDVKM. Trimming took 5 bases from V and 12 from J, leaving 17 bases between them. CDR3 size: 12 residues. This CDR3 reads CASSKEPWDGYF. The CDR3 DNA sequence: TGTGCCAGCAGTAAGGAGCCTTGGGACGGGTACTTC.

The V and J genes are TRBV28 and TRBJ1-5; D is uncertain. Per germline, CDR1 MDHEN and CDR2 SYDVKM. This CDR3 has 12 amino acids. V was cut by 8 bases and J by 4 bases, with 9 bases left in between. Here the CDR3 DNA reads TGTGCCAGCCAACCCCTAAATCAGCCCCAGCATTTT. This encodes CASQPLNQPQHF.

This clonotype has a single count. A much bigger clone sits one base away, suggesting this may be a read error. This CDR3 is missing its conserved last phenylalanine or tryptophan, likely due to a read error. The V gene is TRBV7-2, the J gene TRBJ1-4; no clear D gene. There are 14 residues in the CDR3. The germline gives CDR1 SGHTA, CDR2 FQGNSA. V was clipped by 3 bases and J by 4 bases, with 9 bases between them. The CDR3 DNA is TGTGCCAGCAGCTTTAGTTCGAGTAATGAAAAACTGTTTTTG. Its protein is CASSFSSSNEKLFL.

The J gene is TRBJ1-2, the V gene TRBV7-2; TRBD1 matches at 7 bases. The germline V gene encodes CDR1 SGHTA and CDR2 FQGNSA. The CDR3 runs to 13 residues. V trimming: 5 bases; J trimming: 4 bases; junction bases outside the gene matches: 4. The DNA of the CDR3 is TGTGCCAGCAGCGAGGACAGGCTCTATGGCTACACCTTC. Translated: CASSEDRLYGYTF.